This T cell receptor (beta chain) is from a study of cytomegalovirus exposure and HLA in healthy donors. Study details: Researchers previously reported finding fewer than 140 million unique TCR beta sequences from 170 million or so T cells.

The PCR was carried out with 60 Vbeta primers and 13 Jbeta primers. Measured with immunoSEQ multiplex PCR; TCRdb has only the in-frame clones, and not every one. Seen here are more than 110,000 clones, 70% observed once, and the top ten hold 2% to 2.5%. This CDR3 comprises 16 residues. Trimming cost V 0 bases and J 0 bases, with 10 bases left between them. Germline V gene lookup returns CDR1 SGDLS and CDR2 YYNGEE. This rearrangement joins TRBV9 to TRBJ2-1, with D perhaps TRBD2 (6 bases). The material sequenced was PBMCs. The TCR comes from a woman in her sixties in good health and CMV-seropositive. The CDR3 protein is CASSVGAGNSYNEQFF. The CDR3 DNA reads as TGTGCCAGCAGCGTAGGGGCGGGAAACTCCTACAATGAGCAGTTCTTC.